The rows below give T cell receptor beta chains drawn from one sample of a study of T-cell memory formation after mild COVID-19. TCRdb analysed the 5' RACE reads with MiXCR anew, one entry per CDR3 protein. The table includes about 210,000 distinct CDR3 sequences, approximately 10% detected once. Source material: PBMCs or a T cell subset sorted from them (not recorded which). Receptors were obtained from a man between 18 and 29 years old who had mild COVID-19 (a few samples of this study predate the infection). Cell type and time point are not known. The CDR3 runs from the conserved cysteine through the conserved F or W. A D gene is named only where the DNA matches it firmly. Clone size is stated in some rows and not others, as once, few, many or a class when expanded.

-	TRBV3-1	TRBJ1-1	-	TGTGCCAGCAGCCTGGCAGGCGCTGAAGCTTTCTTT	CASSLAGAEAFF
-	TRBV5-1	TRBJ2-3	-	TGCGCCAGCAGCTTGTTAGGTCGGAGGGCAGATACGCAGTATTTT	CASSLLGRRADTQYF
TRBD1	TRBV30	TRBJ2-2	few	TGTGCCTGGAGGGGGACAGGGACCGGGGAGCTGTTTTTT	CAWRGTGTGELFF
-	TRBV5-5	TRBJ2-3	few	TGTGCCAGCAGCGTCGGACTCTGGACAGATACGCAGTATTTT	CASSVGLWTDTQYF
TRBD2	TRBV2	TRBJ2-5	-	TGTGCCAGTTCTAGCGGGGCTGAGACCCAGTACTTC	CASSSGAETQYF
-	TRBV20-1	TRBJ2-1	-	TGCAGTGCTAGGGGGGACGTGGCGGATAAGCAGTTCTTC	CSARGDVADKQFF
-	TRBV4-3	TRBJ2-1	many	TGCGCCAGCAGCCAAGAACTAGTCAATGAGCAGTTCTTC	CASSQELVNEQFF
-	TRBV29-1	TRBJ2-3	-	TGCAGCGTTGATCAGCGGCCTTACACAGATACGCAGTATTTT	CSVDQRPYTDTQYF
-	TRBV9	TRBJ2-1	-	TGTGCCAGCAGCGCCGCCGCGGACAGCTACAATGAGCAGTTCTTC	CASSAAADSYNEQFF
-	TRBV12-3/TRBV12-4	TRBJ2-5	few	TGTGCCAGCAGCTATACCCAAGAGACCCAGTACTTC	CASSYTQETQYF
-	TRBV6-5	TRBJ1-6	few	TGTGCCAGCAGTTATGCAGCGGCTTATAATTCACCCCTCCACTTT	CASSYAAAYNSPLHF
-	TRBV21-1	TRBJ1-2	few	TGTGCCAGCAGCAAAGCCGGGGCGGGGTATGGCTACACCTTC	CASSKAGAGYGYTF
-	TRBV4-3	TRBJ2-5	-	TGCGCCAGCAGCCAAAGTTGGGTACCTGAGACCCAGTACTTC	CASSQSWVPETQYF
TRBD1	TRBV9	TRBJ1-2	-	TGTGCCAGCAGCGTTGGGACAGGGAACTATGGCTACACCTTC	CASSVGTGNYGYTF
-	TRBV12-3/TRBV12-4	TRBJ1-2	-	TGTGCCAGCAGTTTGGGGGCCGTAAACACCTTC	CASSLGAVNTF
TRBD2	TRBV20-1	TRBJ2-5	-	TGCAGTGCTAGAGTTTTCGTGAGCGGGGGGGGACAAGAGACCCAGTACTTC	CSARVFVSGGGQETQYF
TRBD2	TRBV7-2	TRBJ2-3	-	TGTGCCAGCAGCTGGTGGGGGGGTGGAGATACGCAGTATTTT	CASSWWGGGDTQYF
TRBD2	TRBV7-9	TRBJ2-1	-	TGTGCCAGCAGCTTGGGCCTAGCGGGGGGACGACATCCCCATGAGCAGTTCTTC	CASSLGLAGGRHPHEQFF
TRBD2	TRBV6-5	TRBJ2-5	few	TGTGCCAGCAGTGGGACTAGCGCCTGGGGTAAAGAGACCCAGTACTTC	CASSGTSAWGKETQYF
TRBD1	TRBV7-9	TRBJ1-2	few	TGTGCCAGCAGCTTTCGGATACAGGGGGCTGGTGGCTACACCTTC	CASSFRIQGAGGYTF